These T cell receptor beta chains were read from a single sample in a study of T cell responses to AZD1222 COVID-19 vaccine. The method was immunoSEQ multiplex PCR; TCRdb's version includes in-frame clones alone and lacks a portion of them. This table has roughly 130,000 clones, around 94% appearing once. The source was peripheral blood, collected on day 0 of AZD1222 vaccination. These receptors were taken from an adult in good health. The CDR3 runs from the conserved cysteine through the conserved F or W. The D gene is left open where the match is weak. Expanded clones are given a class, and other clones once, few, many or no size at all.

CDR3aa | CDR3nt | abundance | d_gene | j_gene | v_gene
CAWRPPAGQGNSPLHF | TGTGCCTGGAGACCACCTGCGGGACAGGGTAATTCACCCCTCCACTTT | - | TRBD1 | TRBJ1-6 | TRBV30
CASSPIRPSGRGRETQYF | TGTGCCAGCAGTCCGATTCGTCCTAGCGGGAGGGGGAGGGAGACCCAGTACTTC | - | TRBD2 | TRBJ2-5 | TRBV28
CASSLSSSLNEQFF | TGTGCCAGCAGCTTGAGTTCCTCCCTCAATGAGCAGTTCTTC | - | - | TRBJ2-1 | TRBV7-7
CASSLGTGGYEQFF | TGCGCCAGCAGCTTGGGGACAGGGGGCTATGAGCAGTTCTTC | - | TRBD1 | TRBJ2-1 | TRBV5-1
CASSPGTDNEKLFF | TGTGCCAGCTCCCCCGGGACGGATAATGAAAAACTGTTTTTT | - | - | TRBJ1-4 | TRBV18
CASSYLVTSGEQYF | TGTGCCAGCAGTTACTTGGTGACTAGCGGCGAGCAGTACTTC | - | TRBD2 | TRBJ2-7 | TRBV6-5
CASNKNIQYF | TGTGCCAGTAACAAAAACATTCAGTACTTC | - | - | TRBJ2-4 | TRBV19
CASSQDLGTSRTDTQYF | TGCGCCAGCAGCCAAGATCTAGGGACTAGCCGAACAGATACGCAGTATTTT | - | TRBD2 | TRBJ2-3 | TRBV4-1
CASSVGLAGPSSYEQYF | TGTGCCAGCAGCGTAGGACTAGCGGGGCCGTCCTCCTACGAGCAGTACTTC | - | TRBD2 | TRBJ2-7 | TRBV9
CASSLELMNTEAFF | TGCGCCAGCAGCTTGGAACTGATGAACACTGAAGCTTTCTTT | - | - | TRBJ1-1 | TRBV5-1
CASSVGYRGGYGYTF | TGTGCCAGCAGCGTAGGATACAGGGGAGGCTATGGCTACACCTTC | once | TRBD1 | TRBJ1-2 | TRBV9
CASSSSHVGGYTF | TGTGCCAGCAGCTCTTCACATGTGGGTGGCTACACCTTC | - | - | TRBJ1-2 | TRBV7-9
CASSPSRVLLETQYF | TGTGCCAGCAGTCCCTCTCGGGTCCTATTAGAGACCCAGTACTTC | - | - | TRBJ2-5 | TRBV27
CASSKTPTYEQYF | TGTGCCAGCAGTAAGACACCAACCTACGAGCAGTACTTC | - | - | TRBJ2-7 | TRBV6-5
CASSQDDGMNTEAFF | TGCGCCAGCAGCCAAGACGACGGGATGAACACTGAAGCTTTCTTT | once | - | TRBJ1-1 | TRBV4-1
CAWSGGTRVSETQYF | TGTGCCTGGAGTGGCGGGACTAGGGTATCAGAGACCCAGTACTTC | once | TRBD2 | TRBJ2-5 | TRBV30
CASSPPKGQGRTGELFF | TGTGCCAGCTCACCACCTAAGGGACAGGGGCGTACCGGGGAGCTGTTTTTT | - | TRBD1 | TRBJ2-2 | TRBV18
CASSSRGRDSRQYF | TGTGCCAGCAGCTCAAGGGGCCGGGACAGCCGGCAGTACTTC | - | TRBD1 | TRBJ2-7 | TRBV7-3
CASSLTGRGPQETQYF | TGTGCCAGCAGCTTAACGGGCAGGGGGCCTCAAGAGACCCAGTACTTC | - | TRBD1 | TRBJ2-5 | TRBV7-9
CASSRTGLAGGNTDTQYF | TGTGCCAGCAGTCGAACAGGACTAGCGGGAGGTAACACAGATACGCAGTATTTT | - | TRBD2 | TRBJ2-3 | TRBV2